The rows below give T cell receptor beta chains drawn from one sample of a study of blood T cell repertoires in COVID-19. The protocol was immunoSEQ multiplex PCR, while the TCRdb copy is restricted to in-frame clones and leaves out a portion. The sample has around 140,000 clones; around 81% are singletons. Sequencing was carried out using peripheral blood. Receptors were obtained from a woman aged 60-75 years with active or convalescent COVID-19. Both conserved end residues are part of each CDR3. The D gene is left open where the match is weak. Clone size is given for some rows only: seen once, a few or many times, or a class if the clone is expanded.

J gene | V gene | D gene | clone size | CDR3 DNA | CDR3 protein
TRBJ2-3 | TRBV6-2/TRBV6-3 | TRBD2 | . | TGTGCCAGCAGTTACGGCGGGGGGATGGATACGCAGTATTTT | CASSYGGGMDTQYF
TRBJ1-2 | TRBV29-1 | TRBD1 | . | TGCAGCGTTGGACAGGGCGCCCGAGGCTACACCTTC | CSVGQGARGYTF
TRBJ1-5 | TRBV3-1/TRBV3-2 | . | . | TGTGCCAGCAGCCCAGATACAGGTCCCAATCAGCCCCAGCATTTT | CASSPDTGPNQPQHF
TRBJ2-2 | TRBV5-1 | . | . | TGCGCCAGCAGCTTGCGGGTCGTCCAGTCCGGGGAGCTGTTTTTT | CASSLRVVQSGELFF
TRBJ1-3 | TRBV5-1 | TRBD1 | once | TGCGCCAGCAGCTTGTTAGGGACAGGGGTTGGAAACACCATATATTTT | CASSLLGTGVGNTIYF
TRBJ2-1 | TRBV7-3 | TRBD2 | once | TGTGCCAGCAGCTTACTAGGACTAGCGGGAGTAGGGACGGAGCAGTTCTTC | CASSLLGLAGVGTEQFF
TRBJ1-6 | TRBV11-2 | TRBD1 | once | TGTGCCAGCAGCTTGCAACTACAGGGGTATAATTCACCCCTCCACTTT | CASSLQLQGYNSPLHF
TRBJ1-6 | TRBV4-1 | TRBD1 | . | TGCGCCAGCAGCCCCGGGACAGGCCCCCCTCGAAATTCACCCCTCCACTTT | CASSPGTGPPRNSPLHF
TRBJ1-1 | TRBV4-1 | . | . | TGCGCCAGCAGCCAATGGGGACTGATGAACACTGAAGCTTTCTTT | CASSQWGLMNTEAFF
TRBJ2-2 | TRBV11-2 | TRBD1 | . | TGTGCCAGCAGCCCCCAGGGGGCGGGCACCGGGGAGCTGTTTTTT | CASSPQGAGTGELFF
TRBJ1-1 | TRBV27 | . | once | TGTGCCAGCAGTCTTTGGGGGAGGACCACTGAAGCTTTCTTT | CASSLWGRTTEAFF
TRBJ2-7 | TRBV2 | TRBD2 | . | TGTGCCAGCAGTCCCAATCCGGGACTAGCGGACTACGAGCAGTACTTC | CASSPNPGLADYEQYF
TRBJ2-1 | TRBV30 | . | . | TGTGCCTGGAGGTCACAGGGCGATGAGCAGTTCTTC | CAWRSQGDEQFF
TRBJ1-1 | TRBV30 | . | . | TGTGCCTGGAGTAACTTGAGGTGGATGGCTGAAGCTTTCTTT | CAWSNLRWMAEAFF
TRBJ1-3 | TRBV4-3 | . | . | TGCGCCAGCAGCCAATCGCGGGGTAGATGGGATTTAGGAGGAAACACCATATATTTT | CASSQSRGRWDLGGNTIYF
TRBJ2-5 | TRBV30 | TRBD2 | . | TGTGCCTGGATCCCATTAGGCGGGGGAGGCCAAGAGACCCAGTACTTC | CAWIPLGGGGQETQYF
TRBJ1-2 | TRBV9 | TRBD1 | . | TGTGCCAGCAGCGTAGGCGGGGGACCGAGACAGGGGATTTTGTCTGGCTACACCTTC | CASSVGGGPRQGILSGYTF